This is a list of T cell receptor beta chains from one sample in a study of blood T cell repertoires in COVID-19. The protocol was immunoSEQ multiplex PCR, while the TCRdb copy is restricted to in-frame clones and leaves out a portion. The sample includes approximately 50,000 clones, roughly 86% seen only once; the top ten take 9%. Sequencing was carried out using peripheral blood. The receptors here all came from a man older than 75 with active or convalescent COVID-19. CDR3s include the opening cysteine and the closing phenylalanine or tryptophan. D genes are given only for firm matches. Rows give clone size only sometimes, using once, few, many, or a class for an expanded clone.

clone_size d_call j_call v_call cdr3_aa cdr3_nt
. . TRBJ2-3 TRBV5-1 CASSSGDITDTQYF TGCGCCAGCAGCTCAGGTGATATCACAGATACGCAGTATTTT
. TRBD1 TRBJ2-7 TRBV2 CASSPPGDRGGEQYF TGTGCCAGCAGTCCCCCAGGGGACAGGGGGGGGGAGCAGTACTTC
. TRBD2 TRBJ2-3 TRBV11-2 CASSSGLAGRDTQYF TGTGCCAGCAGCTCCGGACTAGCGGGGAGAGATACGCAGTATTTT
. TRBD2 TRBJ2-1 TRBV20-1 CSASLAGIEQFF TGCAGTGCTAGTCTAGCGGGGATTGAGCAGTTCTTC
. TRBD1 TRBJ2-7 TRBV28 CASRPSRGQGAIYEQYF TGTGCCAGCAGGCCTAGCCGGGGACAGGGGGCAATATACGAGCAGTACTTC
. . TRBJ1-6 TRBV7-3 CASSFGQINSPLHF TGTGCCAGCAGCTTTGGACAGATTAATTCACCCCTCCACTTT
. TRBD1 TRBJ1-5 TRBV9 CASSPTPGGASGQPQHF TGTGCCAGCAGCCCCACTCCAGGGGGCGCCTCGGGTCAGCCCCAGCATTTT
. . TRBJ1-3 TRBV28 CASSSRMGRSSGNTIYF TGTGCCAGCAGTTCCCGGATGGGGCGGAGCTCTGGAAACACCATATATTTT
. . TRBJ1-3 TRBV19 CASSLQFGSGNTIYF TGTGCCAGTTCTTTACAGTTCGGCTCTGGAAACACCATATATTTT
. TRBD2 TRBJ2-3 TRBV30 CAWSVRGGSTDTQYF TGTGCCTGGAGTGTACGCGGGGGAAGCACAGATACGCAGTATTTT
. TRBD2 TRBJ2-1 TRBV10-3 CAIRGTGTSGGAVEQFF TGTGCCATCAGGGGTACCGGGACTAGCGGGGGGGCCGTTGAGCAGTTCTTC
once . TRBJ2-2 TRBV19 CARSGTYPTGELFF TGTGCCAGATCTGGGACTTACCCCACCGGGGAGCTGTTTTTT
. TRBD2 TRBJ2-1 TRBV5-1 CASSLRGERGVDEQFF TGCGCCAGCAGCCTACGTGGGGAGCGGGGGGTCGATGAGCAGTTCTTC
. . TRBJ1-5 TRBV30 CAWNPPGAFSPQHF TGTGCCTGGAACCCCCCTGGGGCTTTCTCGCCCCAGCATTTT
. . TRBJ2-2 TRBV10-3 CAISGGIGSGELFF TGTGCCATCAGTGGGGGCATAGGTTCCGGGGAGCTGTTTTTT
. TRBD1 TRBJ2-2 TRBV7-9 CASSLGQVGTGELFF TGTGCCAGCAGCTTGGGACAGGTGGGAACCGGGGAGCTGTTTTTT
few TRBD2 TRBJ2-2 TRBV18 CASSPPLAGGVGELFF TGTGCCAGCTCACCACCACTAGCGGGAGGAGTCGGGGAGCTGTTTTTT
. TRBD2 TRBJ2-3 TRBV11-3 CASSISGVTDTQYF TGTGCCAGCAGCATTAGCGGGGTCACAGATACGCAGTATTTT
. . TRBJ2-1 TRBV18 CASSLGFGSYNEQFF TGTGCCAGCTCACTAGGTTTCGGGTCGTACAATGAGCAGTTCTTC
. . TRBJ1-2 TRBV28 CASTLQSLRDGYTF TGTGCCAGCACCCTACAGTCTCTTCGAGATGGCTACACCTTC
. TRBD2 TRBJ2-1 TRBV7-8 CASSLDLREPYNEQFF TGTGCCAGCAGCTTAGATTTGCGGGAGCCTTACAATGAGCAGTTCTTC
. . TRBJ2-2 TRBV7-9 CASSSRGWGISTGELFF TGTGCCAGCAGCTCGCGTGGGTGGGGCATAAGTACCGGGGAGCTGTTTTTT
. TRBD1 TRBJ2-4 TRBV6-1 CASSEEGRSLGQGKNIQYF TGTGCCAGCAGTGAAGAAGGGAGATCGCTGGGACAGGGCAAAAACATTCAGTACTTC
. . TRBJ2-1 TRBV5-1 CASSLVSVAENEQFF TGCGCCAGCAGCTTGGTTAGCGTAGCAGAAAATGAGCAGTTCTTC
. TRBD1 TRBJ2-7 TRBV29-1 CSANSGGKRGEQYF TGCAGCGCAAACTCAGGGGGAAAGAGAGGCGAGCAGTACTTC
few TRBD1 TRBJ1-4 TRBV18 CASSPGQGGYEKLFF TGTGCCAGCTCACCAGGACAGGGAGGTTATGAAAAACTGTTTTTT
. TRBD1 TRBJ1-2 TRBV19 CASSPGTGGEYGYTF TGTGCCAGTAGTCCCGGGACAGGGGGCGAATATGGCTACACCTTC
. TRBD1 TRBJ2-3 TRBV4-2 CASTSTGVGTDTQYF TGTGCCAGCACCTCAACAGGGGTAGGAACAGATACGCAGTATTTT
. . TRBJ1-1 TRBV5-1 CASSLRLGPITEAFF TGCGCCAGCAGCCTCCGTTTGGGCCCGATCACTGAAGCTTTCTTT
. . TRBJ2-7 TRBV2 CASSERGSSYEQYF TGTGCCAGCAGTGAGCGAGGTAGCTCCTACGAGCAGTACTTC
few TRBD1 TRBJ1-4 TRBV7-2 CASSLDRWGEKLFF TGTGCCAGCAGCTTGGACAGGTGGGGTGAAAAACTGTTTTTT
. . TRBJ1-3 TRBV10-1 CASSEGRASGNTIYF TGCGCCAGCAGTGAGGGGCGGGCCTCTGGAAACACCATATATTTT
. . TRBJ2-7 TRBV4-2 CASRLSGLGIYEQYF TGTGCCAGCAGACTTAGCGGCCTCGGGATTTACGAGCAGTACTTC
. . TRBJ1-2 TRBV19 CASSLSTTNYGYTF TGTGCCAGTAGTCTGTCAACTACTAACTATGGCTACACCTTC
. . TRBJ2-1 TRBV24-1 CATSAQGNLRNEQFF TGTGCCACCAGTGCCCAGGGTAATTTGAGGAATGAGCAGTTCTTC
. . TRBJ1-5 TRBV9 CASSVGSTSNQPQHF TGTGCCAGCAGCGTAGGTAGTACCAGCAATCAGCCCCAGCATTTT
. . TRBJ2-7 TRBV7-2 CASSAQVTDRFEQYF TGTGCCAGCAGCGCGCAAGTCACTGATAGATTCGAGCAGTACTTC
once . TRBJ1-3 TRBV28 CASSSQQGVSGNTIYF TGTGCCAGCAGTTCCCAACAGGGCGTCTCTGGAAACACCATATATTTT
. TRBD2 TRBJ2-7 TRBV28 CASSTTSGTGYEQYF TGTGCCAGCAGCACCACTAGCGGGACTGGGTACGAGCAGTACTTC
. . TRBJ1-2 TRBV3-1/TRBV3-2 CASSRVTNYGYTF TGTGCCAGCAGTCGGGTCACGAACTATGGCTACACCTTC
. . TRBJ1-2 TRBV18 CASSPLDSANYGYTF TGTGCCAGCTCACCATTGGACAGCGCCAACTATGGCTACACCTTC
. TRBD2 TRBJ2-2 TRBV11-2 CASMTSGSFGELFF TGTGCCAGCATGACTAGCGGGAGTTTCGGGGAGCTGTTTTTT
. TRBD1 TRBJ2-2 TRBV9 CASSVVGRQGASNTGELFF TGTGCCAGCAGCGTAGTTGGGCGACAGGGGGCTTCGAACACCGGGGAGCTGTTTTTT
. TRBD1 TRBJ1-4 TRBV5-4 CASSRATGGDEKLFF TGTGCCAGCAGTCGAGCGACAGGGGGCGATGAAAAACTGTTTTTT
. . TRBJ1-5 TRBV2 CASSGLIQPQHF TGTGCCAGCAGTGGACTTATTCAGCCCCAGCATTTT
. . TRBJ2-3 TRBV2 CASSVPGNTDTQYF TGTGCCAGCAGTGTGCCAGGGAACACAGATACGCAGTATTTT
. . TRBJ2-1 TRBV25-1 CASDGDTWDEQFF TGTGCCAGCGACGGGGACACTTGGGATGAGCAGTTCTTC
once . TRBJ2-5 TRBV2 CASKLQKGSRGQETQYF TGTGCCAGCAAATTACAGAAGGGCTCACGAGGGCAAGAGACCCAGTACTTC
. TRBD2 TRBJ2-3 TRBV5-1 CASSPGGAASTDTQYF TGCGCCAGCAGCCCGGGGGGGGCGGCGAGCACAGATACGCAGTATTTT
. TRBD1 TRBJ2-3 TRBV6-4 CASSVDRGIDTQYF TGTGCCAGCAGTGTGGACAGGGGAATAGATACGCAGTATTTT
. TRBD1 TRBJ2-3 TRBV5-5 CASSLVKGQGTDTQYF TGTGCCAGCAGCTTGGTTAAAGGACAGGGAACAGATACGCAGTATTTT
. . TRBJ1-4 TRBV25-1 CASSESRDNEKLFF TGTGCCAGCAGTGAAAGTCGGGATAATGAAAAACTGTTTTTT
. TRBD2 TRBJ2-2 TRBV19 CASSIRGGRAQNTGELFF TGTGCCAGTAGTATTCGTGGCGGGAGGGCCCAGAACACCGGGGAGCTGTTTTTT